The rows below give T cell receptor beta chains drawn from one sample of a study of T cell responses to AZD1222 COVID-19 vaccine. Clones were sequenced by immunoSEQ multiplex PCR, and TCRdb holds only the in-frame ones, with some missing. The table records hundreds of thousands of clones, 90% to 95% of them present only once. Sequencing was performed on peripheral blood, taken 28 days after the second AZD1222 dose. The receptors here all came from an adult who received the AZD1222 COVID-19 vaccine. Each CDR3 is given with its conserved first and last residue. The D gene is left open where the match is weak. Clone sizes are given selectively: once, few, many, or a class where the clone is expanded.

j_call | v_call | d_call | clone_size | cdr3_nt | cdr3_aa
TRBJ2-1 | TRBV2 | . | . | TGTGCCAGCAGTACCCGTGGGGGGTCCTACAATGAGCAGTTCTTC | CASSTRGGSYNEQFF
TRBJ1-4 | TRBV5-1 | . | . | TGCGCCAGCAGCTTGGGCCCCCAGGGCGACGGCGAAAAACTGTTTTTT | CASSLGPQGDGEKLFF
TRBJ1-2 | TRBV4-1 | . | . | TGCGCCAGCAGCCACCTCTTGAGGGGGGCGAACTATGGCTACACCTTC | CASSHLLRGANYGYTF
TRBJ2-5 | TRBV7-2 | . | . | TGTGCCAGCAGCTCCGGACCAGGGCAAGAGACCCAGTACTTC | CASSSGPGQETQYF
TRBJ2-1 | TRBV5-1 | . | . | TGCGCCAGCAGCCCAGGTGCGGGGCTCTCCTACAATGAGCAGTTCTTC | CASSPGAGLSYNEQFF
TRBJ1-5 | TRBV28 | . | once | TGTGCCAGCAGTCACGGCCGCCGCCTAAGGGGCAATCAGCCCCAGCATTTT | CASSHGRRLRGNQPQHF
TRBJ1-5 | TRBV19 | . | . | TGTGCCAGTAGTATAAGAGACACCAATCAGCCCCAGCATTTT | CASSIRDTNQPQHF
TRBJ2-7 | TRBV7-2 | . | . | TGTGCCAGCAGCTTACAAGGGGTAGGCTACGAGCAGTACTTC | CASSLQGVGYEQYF
TRBJ1-1 | TRBV3-1/TRBV3-2 | . | . | TGTGCCAGCAGCCAACTACTAAACACTGAAGCTTTCTTT | CASSQLLNTEAFF
TRBJ1-2 | TRBV27 | . | . | TGTGCCAGCACCCCAGCCCAGGGATATGGCTACACCTTC | CASTPAQGYGYTF
TRBJ1-1 | TRBV2 | . | few | TGTGCCGGCCTAGACTACACTGAAGCTTTCTTT | CAGLDYTEAFF
TRBJ2-7 | TRBV5-1 | . | . | TGCGCCAGCTCCCTACAGGGAACAGACGAGCAGTACTTC | CASSLQGTDEQYF
TRBJ2-1 | TRBV10-2 | . | . | TGCGCCAGCAGTGGGCGGTTCTACAATGAGCAGTTCTTC | CASSGRFYNEQFF
TRBJ2-7 | TRBV5-1 | . | . | TGCGCCAGCGCACAAAACTCCTACGAGCAGTACTTC | CASAQNSYEQYF
TRBJ1-6 | TRBV9 | . | . | TGTGCCAGCAGCGTAGCTGAGTATAATTCACCCCTCCACTTT | CASSVAEYNSPLHF
TRBJ1-1 | TRBV28 | TRBD1 | . | TGTGCCAGCAGTGCCCCTGACAGGGGCTGGACTGAAGCTTTCTTT | CASSAPDRGWTEAFF
TRBJ2-1 | TRBV7-2 | TRBD2 | . | TGTGCCAGCAGCTTCCGGGGGGTCAATGAGCAGTTCTTC | CASSFRGVNEQFF
TRBJ2-7 | TRBV7-2 | . | . | TGTGCCAGCAGCACCGACAGTGATCGCTCCTACGAGCAGTACTTC | CASSTDSDRSYEQYF
TRBJ2-3 | TRBV28 | . | . | TGTGCCACCGCACAGGGAAAGTGGGGCACAGATACGCAGTATTTT | CATAQGKWGTDTQYF
TRBJ2-3 | TRBV3-1/TRBV3-2 | . | . | TGTGCCAGCAGCCTAACGACCTGGGGAGGAACAGATACGCAGTATTTT | CASSLTTWGGTDTQYF
TRBJ2-7 | TRBV18 | . | . | TGTGCCAGCTCACCTCAGGGAGGCACCTACGAGCAGTACTTC | CASSPQGGTYEQYF
TRBJ1-2 | TRBV29-1 | . | . | TGCAGCGTTGAAGACAGGGGTGGGAGTGGCTACACCTTC | CSVEDRGGSGYTF
TRBJ2-7 | TRBV28 | TRBD2 | . | TGTGCCAGCAGTTTCTTTGCCCTAAGCGGGAACGGCAAAAGATCCTACGAGCAGTACTTC | CASSFFALSGNGKRSYEQYF
TRBJ1-6 | TRBV6-5 | TRBD1 | . | TGTGCCAGCTCGGCGACAGGGGGTAATTCACCCCTCCACTTT | CASSATGGNSPLHF
TRBJ2-5 | TRBV5-4 | TRBD2 | once | TGTGCCAGCAGCTTGCGCGGGGGGGCGGGAGAGACCCAGTACTTC | CASSLRGGAGETQYF
TRBJ1-2 | TRBV19 | . | . | TGTGCCAGTAGTATGCGGCAGGGGATCGGCTACACCTTC | CASSMRQGIGYTF
TRBJ1-1 | TRBV2 | . | once | TGTGCCAGCAGCCCGGGGTCGAGGACTGAAGCTTTCTTT | CASSPGSRTEAFF
TRBJ1-1 | TRBV11-2 | . | . | TGTGCCAGCAACTCGAGGGGGGCGATGAACACTGAAGCTTTCTTT | CASNSRGAMNTEAFF
TRBJ1-5 | TRBV4-1 | . | . | TGCGCCAGCAGCCTGGGCGGTAAACGCAATCAGCCCCAGCATTTT | CASSLGGKRNQPQHF
TRBJ2-7 | TRBV5-1 | . | . | TGCGCCAGCAGCCCGGGTTTTCGGCTTAAGTCCTACGAGCAGTACTTC | CASSPGFRLKSYEQYF
TRBJ2-1 | TRBV3-1/TRBV3-2 | . | . | TGTGCCAGCAGCTCTTCCGCCCAGCGGGTATCCTACAATGAGCAGTTCTTC | CASSSSAQRVSYNEQFF
TRBJ2-3 | TRBV28 | . | . | TGTGCCAGCAGTTTGAGAAGAAGCACAGATACGCAGTATTTT | CASSLRRSTDTQYF
TRBJ2-7 | TRBV5-1 | . | . | TGCGCCAGCAGGACCTTTAGCTCCTACGAGCAGTACTTC | CASRTFSSYEQYF
TRBJ2-7 | TRBV24-1 | . | . | TGTGCCACCAGTCCAAGGGGGAGGTCCTACGAGCAGTACTTC | CATSPRGRSYEQYF
TRBJ2-7 | TRBV7-9 | . | once | TGTGCCAGCAGCTCGAAACGAGGGGTGCCCCTCTACGAGCAGTACTTC | CASSSKRGVPLYEQYF
TRBJ2-7 | TRBV3-1/TRBV3-2 | . | . | TGTGCCAGCAGCCAATACCGGGGCAACGAGCAGTACTTC | CASSQYRGNEQYF
TRBJ2-7 | TRBV19 | TRBD1 | once | TGTGCCAGTAGTATAGCCCCCGGGACAGGGAACTACGAGCAGTACTTC | CASSIAPGTGNYEQYF
TRBJ2-5 | TRBV6-5 | TRBD1 | . | TGTGCCAGCAGACTGACAGGGGGGGAGGAGACCCAGTACTTC | CASRLTGGEETQYF
TRBJ2-1 | TRBV3-1/TRBV3-2 | . | . | TGTGCCAGCAGCCAAGGCATTGGCGTTTACAATGAGCAGTTCTTC | CASSQGIGVYNEQFF
TRBJ1-1 | TRBV11-1 | . | . | TGTGCCAGCAGGGCCCGCAGGGGTACGACTGAAGCTTTCTTT | CASRARRGTTEAFF
TRBJ2-7 | TRBV9 | . | . | TGTGCCAGCAGCGGGGCGAGGGGATTCACACCAACTTACGAGCAGTACTTC | CASSGARGFTPTYEQYF
TRBJ1-5 | TRBV4-3 | . | . | TGCGCCAGCAGCCAAGAGTTTTCAGGTAGCAATCAGCCCCAGCATTTT | CASSQEFSGSNQPQHF
TRBJ2-7 | TRBV5-1 | . | . | TGCGCCAGCAGCCCGGGACTCTACGAGCAGTACTTC | CASSPGLYEQYF
TRBJ1-1 | TRBV28 | . | . | TGTGCCAGCAGTCCTCCGGGGGGTGGGTACACTGAAGCTTTCTTT | CASSPPGGGYTEAFF
TRBJ2-1 | TRBV4-2 | TRBD1 | . | TGTGCCAGCAGCCGCGACAGGGGGCAAGGTTATGAGCAGTTCTTC | CASSRDRGQGYEQFF
TRBJ1-1 | TRBV19 | . | . | TGTGCCAGTAGTTTCCGGGACCCACTTACCGTAGCTTTCTTT | CASSFRDPLTVAFF
TRBJ1-2 | TRBV28 | TRBD1 | . | TGTGCCAGCAGCCGACAGGGGGCGAACTATGGCTACACCTTC | CASSRQGANYGYTF
TRBJ1-1 | TRBV18 | . | . | TGTGCCAGCTCACCCGAACAGGCTATGAACACTGAAGCTTTCTTT | CASSPEQAMNTEAFF
TRBJ1-5 | TRBV28 | . | . | TGTGCCAGCAGTCTCACAGGGAGCAATCAGCCCCAGCATTTT | CASSLTGSNQPQHF
TRBJ2-5 | TRBV7-2 | . | . | TGTGCCAGCAGCTTAGAGTTCTCGTTCCAAGAGACCCAGTACTTC | CASSLEFSFQETQYF
TRBJ1-1 | TRBV18 | . | . | TGTGCCAGCTCACTCAGGGAGCACACTGAAGCTTTCTTT | CASSLREHTEAFF
TRBJ2-7 | TRBV28 | . | . | TGTGCCAGCAGCCTGACCGTTACCAAGGAGCAGTACTTC | CASSLTVTKEQYF
TRBJ1-1 | TRBV5-1 | . | . | TGCGCCAGCAGCTTGTATGCGGTGAACACTGAAGCTTTCTTT | CASSLYAVNTEAFF
TRBJ1-4 | TRBV25-1 | . | . | TGTGCCAGCAGTGAATCTGGGTACGGCCAGTTTTTT | CASSESGYGQFF
TRBJ1-1 | TRBV29-1 | TRBD1 | . | TGCAGCGTAGAAAGACAGGGGTCCGGCACTGAAGCTTTCTTT | CSVERQGSGTEAFF
TRBJ1-5 | TRBV12-3/TRBV12-4 | . | . | TGTGCCAGCAGGTCGGTGCGTAATCAGCCCCAGCATTTT | CASRSVRNQPQHF
TRBJ1-4 | TRBV7-2 | . | . | TGTGCCAGCAGCCTCTTTAAAGGCCGGGGGGACGAAAAACTGTTTTTT | CASSLFKGRGDEKLFF
TRBJ2-3 | TRBV5-4 | TRBD2 | once | TGTGCCAGCAGCCCCCGGGGGGGCACAGATACGCAGTATTTT | CASSPRGGTDTQYF
TRBJ1-5 | TRBV9 | . | few | TGTGCCAGCAGCGTAGAAGGGAATAGCAATCAGCCCCAGCATTTT | CASSVEGNSNQPQHF
TRBJ2-1 | TRBV24-1 | TRBD2 | . | TGTGCCACCAGTGATCCAGGGACTAGCGAAAGCTCCTACAATGAGCAGTTCTTC | CATSDPGTSESSYNEQFF